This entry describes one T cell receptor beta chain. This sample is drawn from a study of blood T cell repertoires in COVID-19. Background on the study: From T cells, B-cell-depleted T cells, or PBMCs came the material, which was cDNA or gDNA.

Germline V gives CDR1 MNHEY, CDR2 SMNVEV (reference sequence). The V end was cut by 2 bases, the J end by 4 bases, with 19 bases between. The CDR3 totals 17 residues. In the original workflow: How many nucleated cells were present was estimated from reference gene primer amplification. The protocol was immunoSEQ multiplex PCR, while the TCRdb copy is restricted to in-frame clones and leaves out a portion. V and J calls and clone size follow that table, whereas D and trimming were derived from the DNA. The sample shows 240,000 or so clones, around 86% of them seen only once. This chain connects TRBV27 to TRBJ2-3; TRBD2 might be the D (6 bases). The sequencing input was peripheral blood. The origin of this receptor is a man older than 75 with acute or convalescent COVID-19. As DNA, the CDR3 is TGTGCCAGCAGTTTAGAACCCGGGAGCAGAGGCGCAGATACGCAGTATTTT. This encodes CASSLEPGSRGADTQYF.